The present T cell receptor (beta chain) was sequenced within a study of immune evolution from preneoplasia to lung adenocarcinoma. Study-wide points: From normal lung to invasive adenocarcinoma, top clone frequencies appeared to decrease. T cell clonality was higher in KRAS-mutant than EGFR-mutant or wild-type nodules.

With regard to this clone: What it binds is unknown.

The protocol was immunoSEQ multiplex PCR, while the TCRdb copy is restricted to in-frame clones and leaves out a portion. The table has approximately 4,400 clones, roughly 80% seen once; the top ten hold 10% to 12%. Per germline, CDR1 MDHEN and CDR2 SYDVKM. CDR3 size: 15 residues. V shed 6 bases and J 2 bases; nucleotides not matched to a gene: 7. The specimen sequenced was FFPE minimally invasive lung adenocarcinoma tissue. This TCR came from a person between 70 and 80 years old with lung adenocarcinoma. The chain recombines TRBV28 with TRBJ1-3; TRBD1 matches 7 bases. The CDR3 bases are TGTGCCAGCAGGCTCCGGGACAGCCCTGGAAACACCATATATTTT. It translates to CASRLRDSPGNTIYF.